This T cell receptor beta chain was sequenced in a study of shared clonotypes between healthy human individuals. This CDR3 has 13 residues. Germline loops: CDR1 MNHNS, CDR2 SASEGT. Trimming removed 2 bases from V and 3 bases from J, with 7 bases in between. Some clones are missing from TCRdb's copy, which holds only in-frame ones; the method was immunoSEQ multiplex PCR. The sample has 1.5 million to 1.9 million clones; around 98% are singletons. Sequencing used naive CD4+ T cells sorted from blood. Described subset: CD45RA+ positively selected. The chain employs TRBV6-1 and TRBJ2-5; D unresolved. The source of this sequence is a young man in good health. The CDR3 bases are TGTGCCAGCAGTGAACGGATTGAAGAGACCCAGTACTTC. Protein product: CASSERIEETQYF.